Presented here are 26 T cell receptor beta chains from one specimen sequenced in a study of a mutant IDH1 vaccine in newly diagnosed glioma. For these receptors, no antigen is known. This table comes from immunoSEQ multiplex PCR, and its TCRdb copy is limited to in-frame clones, with some not included. This table has 40,000 to 60,000 clones, 78% appearing once. Regarding time point: week 5, during vaccination. Each dose delivered 300 ug of mutant IDH1 20-mer peptide subcutaneously with imiquimod. The sequences come from PBMCs, collected from a glioma patient whose treatment included an IDH1 peptide vaccine. The receptors derive from a woman aged 40 to 55 with glioma.

This clone is a singleton in its sample. The chain couples TRBV11-2 to TRBJ1-4, with D unresolved. Germline CDR1 reads SGHAT; CDR2 reads FQNNGV. Trimming removed 1 base from V and 3 bases from J, with 9 bases in between. This CDR3 is built from 15 residues. The CDR3 region has the DNA TGTGCCAGCAGCTTAGTAGTGGGGTCTAATGAAAAACTGTTTTTT. It encodes CASSLVVGSNEKLFF.

The CDR3 nucleotides are TGTGCCAGCAGCTTGGCCAGGGGGGCGGGAACCAAAAACATTCAGTACTTC. This gives the protein CASSLARGAGTKNIQYF. The chain has TRBV5-6 and TRBJ2-4; tentatively, D is TRBD1 (7 bases). The germline V gene encodes CDR1 SGHDT and CDR2 YYEEEE. V was pared by 0 bases and J by 2 bases, with 15 bases between. The CDR3 loop spans 17 amino acids.

The chain employs TRBV15 and TRBJ2-7; TRBD2 matches at 7 bases. Germline lookup yields CDR1 LNHNV and CDR2 YYDKDF (reference sequence). After removal of 0 bases from V and 3 bases from J, the junction contained 2 bases not matched to a gene. There are 14 residues in the CDR3. The CDR3: CATSREGGGYEQYF. The CDR3 DNA sequence: TGTGCCACCAGCAGAGAAGGCGGGGGCTACGAGCAGTACTTC.

The rearrangement uses TRBV4-1 and TRBJ2-7; D is undetermined. V was trimmed by 0 bases and J by 1 base, leaving 7 bases between them. The CDR3 spans 14 residues. CDR1 and CDR2 (germline): MGHRA, YSYEKL. CDR3 bases: TGCGCCAGCAGCCAAGATCCCAGGTCCTACGAGCAGTACTTC. It codes for CASSQDPRSYEQYF.

V usage is TRBV5-6 and J usage is TRBJ1-2, with D unresolved. Germline CDR1 reads SGHDT; CDR2 reads YYEEEE. This CDR3 has 12 amino acids. V shed 4 bases and J shed 8 bases, with 12 bases lying between them. CDR3 loop: CASSPPLGGYTF. The CDR3 DNA follows: TGTGCCAGCAGCCCACCACTTGGGGGCTACACCTTC.

The gene calls are TRBV25-1 and TRBJ1-4; 9 bases map to TRBD1. Looked up from germline, CDR1 is MGHDK and CDR2 is SYGVNS. CDR3 length: 13 residues. Germline trimming cut 8 bases from V and 8 bases from J; bases unmatched to any gene: 6. The CDR3 bases are TGTGCCAGCGGGGGACAGGGTGGGGAAAAACTGTTTTTT. Its translation: CASGGQGGEKLFF.

The rearrangement joins TRBV18 to TRBJ2-3; 12 bases fit TRBD2. V lost 4 bases and J lost 5; bases outside the gene matches: 4. CDR1 and CDR2 from the germline V gene are KGHSH and LQKENI. This CDR3 has 15 residues. This chain's CDR3 is CASSRGLAGLDTQYF. In DNA, the CDR3 is TGTGCCAGCTCACGAGGACTAGCGGGGTTAGATACGCAGTATTTT.

The chain links TRBV5-6 to TRBJ1-5; tentatively, D is TRBD1 (5 bases). CDR3 length: 17 residues. The germline CDR1 and CDR2 sequences are SGHDT and YYEEEE. V was cut by 2 bases and J by 3 bases, with 18 bases left in between. The DNA of the CDR3 is TGTGCCAGCAGCTTCAGGCAGGGCGTAGGTTTCAATCAGCCCCAGCATTTT. Its translation: CASSFRQGVGFNQPQHF.

The V call is TRBV29-1, the J call TRBJ2-1, with 12 bases identical to TRBD2. V shed 8 bases and J 10 bases; nucleotides not matched to a gene: 6. Germline V lookup: CDR1 SQVTM, CDR2 ANQGSEA. This CDR3 has 12 residues. The CDR3 spells CSPQTSGGEQFF. CDR3 bases: TGCAGCCCCCAGACTAGCGGGGGCGAGCAGTTCTTC.

This clone was observed once. J is TRBJ2-1 and V is TRBV5-1; weak D call: TRBD1 (5 bases). Trimming cost V 0 bases and J 2 bases, with 9 bases left between them. The V gene's germline CDR1 is SGHRS and CDR2 YFSETQ. The CDR3 has 15 amino acids. The CDR3 nucleotides read TGCGCCAGCAGCTTGGCTGTGGGGCCCTACAATGAGCAGTTCTTC. It translates to CASSLAVGPYNEQFF.

V is TRBV6-5 and J is TRBJ1-2; tentatively, D is TRBD1 (6 bases). V lost 0 bases, J lost 8 bases, and 16 bases lay in between. Germline V gene sequence: CDR1 MNHEY, CDR2 SVGAGI. This CDR3 comprises 15 residues. For the CDR3, the DNA is TGTGCCAGCAGTTACTCGTTTTTGGGGGGCGTCGGCTACACCTTC. This codes for CASSYSFLGGVGYTF.

The chain is built from TRBV7-9 and TRBJ1-1; possibly TRBD1 for D (5 bases). The CDR3 runs to 12 residues. Germline assignment: CDR1 SEHNR and CDR2 FQNEAQ (reference sequence). With 7 bases removed from V and 11 bases from J, the gap between germline ends came to 17 bases. The CDR3 nucleotides are TGTGCCAGCACTTTGGGGGGAGGGGAGGCTTTCTTT. Its translation is CASTLGGGEAFF.

This clone was picked up a small number of times. CDR3 residues: CASSVGSARATEAFF. The CDR3 region has the DNA TGTGCCAGCAGCGTAGGGTCGGCCAGGGCCACTGAAGCTTTCTTT. V and J are TRBV9 and TRBJ1-1; D is perhaps TRBD1 (5 bases). In germline, CDR1 is SGDLS, CDR2 YYNGEE. CDR3 length: 15 residues. V was pared by 0 bases and J by 4 bases, with 13 bases between.

The CDR3 DNA reads TGTGCCAGTAGTTCACTTGGACAGTACCCTAACTATGGCTACACCTTC. Protein product: CASSSLGQYPNYGYTF. The chain uses TRBV19 and TRBJ1-2; TRBD1 is a possible D gene (6 bases). The V end was cut by 5 bases, the J end by 0 bases, with 16 bases between. The germline V gene encodes CDR1 LNHDA and CDR2 SQIVND (reference sequence). This CDR3 spans 16 amino acids.

The J gene is TRBJ2-7, the V gene TRBV29-1; 10 positions agree with TRBD1. The CDR3 runs to 14 residues. The germline CDR1 and CDR2 sequences are SQVTM and ANQGSEA. J lost 6 bases, V lost 6 bases, and 11 bases had no gene match. CDR3 nucleotide sequence: TGCAGCGTCTTAGGCGGGACAGGGGCGACCGAGCAGTACTTC. This translates into CSVLGGTGATEQYF.

This clone was counted between two and nine times. The gene calls are TRBV7-9 and TRBJ1-2, with a possible D match to TRBD1 (5 bases). Germline loops: CDR1 SEHNR, CDR2 FQNEAQ (reference sequence). V lost 5 bases to trimming and J lost 4 bases, with 14 bases between them. CDR3 length: 14 residues. CDR3 sequence (DNA): TGTGCCAGCAGCCGGGGCCGTGGAGGCTATGGCTACACCTTC. It translates to CASSRGRGGYGYTF.

J is TRBJ2-3 and V is TRBV5-4; TRBD1 agrees at 10 bases. From germline, CDR1 is SGHNT and CDR2 YYREEE (reference sequence). The CDR3 is made up of 16 amino acids. Germline trimming cut 4 bases from V and 3 bases from J; bases unmatched to any gene: 8. CDR3 sequence (DNA): TGTGCCAGCAGCCTTAAAGGGACAGGGGTAACAGATACGCAGTATTTT. It yields the protein CASSLKGTGVTDTQYF.

The V and J genes are TRBV6-5 and TRBJ1-5; D gene unclear. The V end was cut by 6 bases, the J end by 6 bases, with 12 bases between. From germline, CDR1 is MNHEY and CDR2 SVGAGI. The CDR3 has 13 residues. The CDR3 bases are TGTGCCAGCAGCCCGCCATCGGGTCAGCCCCAGCATTTT. It specifies CASSPPSGQPQHF.

V and J are TRBV9 and TRBJ2-6; D is perhaps TRBD1 (6 bases). Trimming removed 4 bases from V and 2 bases from J, with 16 bases in between. The CDR3 covers 17 residues. CDR1 is SGDLS and CDR2 is YYNGEE in the germline V gene. CDR3 in amino acids: CASSTGSGAPGANVLTF. DNA of the CDR3: TGTGCCAGCAGCACCGGGTCAGGGGCTCCTGGGGCCAACGTCCTGACTTTC.

This chain joins TRBV5-1 and TRBJ2-1; 7 nucleotides agree with TRBD1. Trimming removed 4 bases from V and 0 bases from J; junction bases left unmatched: 4. The germline gives CDR1 SGHRS, CDR2 YFSETQ. The CDR3 is 15 amino acids. DNA of the CDR3: TGCGCCAGCAGCGATACAGGGGCCTCCTACAATGAGCAGTTCTTC. Translating it yields CASSDTGASYNEQFF.

The rearrangement uses TRBV5-4 and TRBJ1-5; 10 bases fit TRBD1. This CDR3 has 17 amino acids. CDR1 and CDR2 from the germline V gene are SGHNT and YYREEE (reference sequence). Trimming at V came to 1 base and at J to 4 bases, leaving 8 bases not matched to a gene. Here the CDR3 reads CASSLRIGTGENQPQHF. Written as DNA, the CDR3 is TGTGCCAGCAGCTTGAGGATAGGGACAGGGGAAAATCAGCCCCAGCATTTT. The full variable domain, rest sourced from reference TRBV5-4 and TRBJ1-5, is ETGVTQSPTHLIKTRGQQVTLRCSSQSGHNTVSWYQQALGQGPQFIFQYYREEENGRGNFPPRFSGLQFPNYSSELNVNALELDDSALYLCASSLRIGTGENQPQHFGDGTRLSIL.

The chain uses TRBV4-2 and TRBJ2-7; 8 bases match TRBD1. CDR1 and CDR2 (germline): LGHNA, YNFKEQ. J lost 3 bases, V lost 6 bases, and 7 bases had no gene match. This CDR3 is 14 amino acids long. CDR3 in amino acids: CASSYGTGYYEQYF. The CDR3 DNA is TGTGCCAGCAGTTACGGGACAGGATACTACGAGCAGTACTTC.

This chain joins TRBV2 and TRBJ1-2; 8 bases agree with TRBD1. CDR3 length: 13 residues. The germline V gene encodes CDR1 SNHLY and CDR2 FYNNEI. V was pared by 6 bases and J by 7 bases, with 7 bases of the junction left unmatched. The CDR3 DNA is TGTGCCAGCAGCACAGGGGGGTTTGGTGGCTACACCTTC. Translating it yields CASSTGGFGGYTF.

This rearrangement joins TRBV5-1 to TRBJ2-1, with D uncertain. CDR3 size: 16 residues. Germline CDR1 SGHRS, CDR2 YFSETQ. V lost 0 bases, J lost 0 bases, and 10 bases lay in between. This chain's CDR3 is CASSLGTRSSYNEQFF. CDR3 nucleotides: TGCGCCAGCAGCTTGGGGACCAGAAGCTCCTACAATGAGCAGTTCTTC.

V is TRBV9 and J is TRBJ2-7; no reliable D call. Germline CDR1 is SGDLS and CDR2 is YYNGEE. CDR3 length: 14 residues. V lost 0 bases and J 3 bases, leaving 10 bases between the germline ends. The CDR3 nucleotides are TGTGCCAGCAGCGTAGCTGTAGGGAACTACGAGCAGTACTTC. Translating gives CASSVAVGNYEQYF.

The chain combines TRBV19 with TRBJ1-5, with 10 bases that match TRBD1. Losses at the gene ends were 5 bases for V and 6 bases for J; bases not matched to a gene: 7. The V gene's germline CDR1 is LNHDA and CDR2 SQIVND (reference sequence). CDR3 length equals 15 residues. CDR3 region: CASSSGTGDSQPQHF. The CDR3 DNA is TGTGCCAGTAGTTCAGGGACAGGGGACAGTCAGCCCCAGCATTTT. The variable domain in full, completed from reference TRBV19 and TRBJ1-5, reads DGGITQSPKYLFRKEGQNVTLSCEQNLNHDAMYWYRQDPGQGLRLIYYSQIVNDFQKGDIAEGYSVSREKKESFPLTVTSAQKNPTAFYLCASSSGTGDSQPQHFGDGTRLSIL.